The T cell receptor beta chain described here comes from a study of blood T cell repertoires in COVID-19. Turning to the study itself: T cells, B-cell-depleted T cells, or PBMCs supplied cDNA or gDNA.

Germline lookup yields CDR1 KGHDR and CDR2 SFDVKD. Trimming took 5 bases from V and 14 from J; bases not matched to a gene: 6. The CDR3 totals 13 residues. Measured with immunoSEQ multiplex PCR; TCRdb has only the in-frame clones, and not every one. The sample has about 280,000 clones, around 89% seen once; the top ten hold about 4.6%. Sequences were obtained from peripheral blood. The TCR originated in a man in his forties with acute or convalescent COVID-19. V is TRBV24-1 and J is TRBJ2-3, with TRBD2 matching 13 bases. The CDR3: CATSGTSGGTLYF. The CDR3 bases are TGTGCCACCAGTGGGACTAGCGGGGGAACTCTGTATTTT.